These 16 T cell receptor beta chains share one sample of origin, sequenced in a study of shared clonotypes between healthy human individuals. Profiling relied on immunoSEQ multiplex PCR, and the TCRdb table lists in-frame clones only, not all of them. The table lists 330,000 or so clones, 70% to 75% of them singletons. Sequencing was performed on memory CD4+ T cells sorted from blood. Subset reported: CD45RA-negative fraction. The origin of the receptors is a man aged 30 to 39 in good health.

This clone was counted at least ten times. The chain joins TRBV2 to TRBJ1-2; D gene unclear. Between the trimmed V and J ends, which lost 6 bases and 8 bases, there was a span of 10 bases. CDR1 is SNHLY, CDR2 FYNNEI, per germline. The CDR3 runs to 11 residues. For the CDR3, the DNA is TGTGCCAGCAGCCTTGGAGTAGGCTACACCTTC. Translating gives CASSLGVGYTF.

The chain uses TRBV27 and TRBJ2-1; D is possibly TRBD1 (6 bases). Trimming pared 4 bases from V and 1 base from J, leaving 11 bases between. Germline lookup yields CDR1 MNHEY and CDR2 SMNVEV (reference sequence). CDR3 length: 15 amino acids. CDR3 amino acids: CASSSQGPSYNEQFF. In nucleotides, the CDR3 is TGTGCCAGCAGTTCCCAGGGGCCGTCCTACAATGAGCAGTTCTTC.

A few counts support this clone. As DNA, the CDR3 is TGCGCCAGCAGTGACAGGGGGCTTGGGAATGAGCAGTTCTTC. It yields the protein CASSDRGLGNEQFF. The V gene is TRBV10-1, the J gene TRBJ2-1, with 8 bases that match TRBD1. J lost 7 bases, V lost 3 bases, and 5 bases had no gene match. The CDR3 spans 14 residues. CDR1 WNHNN and CDR2 SYGVQD come from the germline V gene (reference sequence).

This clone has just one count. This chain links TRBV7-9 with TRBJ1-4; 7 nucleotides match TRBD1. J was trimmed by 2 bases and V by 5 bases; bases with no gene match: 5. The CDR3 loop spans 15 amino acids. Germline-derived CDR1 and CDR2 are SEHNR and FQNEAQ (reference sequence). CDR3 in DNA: TGTGCCAGCAGCGTATGGGACAGCACTAATGAAAAACTGTTTTTT. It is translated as CASSVWDSTNEKLFF.

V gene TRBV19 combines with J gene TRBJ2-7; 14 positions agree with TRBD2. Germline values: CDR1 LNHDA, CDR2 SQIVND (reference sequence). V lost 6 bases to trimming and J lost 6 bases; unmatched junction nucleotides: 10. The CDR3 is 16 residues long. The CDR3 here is CASSPRTSGRIIEQYF. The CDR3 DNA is TGTGCCAGTAGCCCTAGGACTAGCGGGAGGATTATCGAGCAGTACTTC.

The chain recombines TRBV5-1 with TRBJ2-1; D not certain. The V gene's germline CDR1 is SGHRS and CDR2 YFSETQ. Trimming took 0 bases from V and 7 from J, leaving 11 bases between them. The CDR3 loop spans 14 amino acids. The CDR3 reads CASSLEPGLNEQFF. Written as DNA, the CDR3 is TGCGCCAGCAGCTTGGAGCCAGGCCTTAATGAGCAGTTCTTC.

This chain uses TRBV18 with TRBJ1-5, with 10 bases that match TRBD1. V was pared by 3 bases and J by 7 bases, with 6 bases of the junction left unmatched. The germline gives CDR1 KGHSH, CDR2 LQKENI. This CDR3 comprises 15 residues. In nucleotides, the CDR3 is TGTGCCAGCTCACCCCCAGGACAGGGGGGACAGCCCCAGCATTTT. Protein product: CASSPPGQGGQPQHF.

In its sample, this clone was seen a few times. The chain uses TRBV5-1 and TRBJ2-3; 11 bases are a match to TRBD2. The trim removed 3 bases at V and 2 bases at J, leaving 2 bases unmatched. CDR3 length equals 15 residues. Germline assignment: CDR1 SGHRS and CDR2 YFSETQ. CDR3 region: CASSSLAGDTDTQYF. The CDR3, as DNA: TGCGCCAGCAGCTCACTAGCGGGAGACACAGATACGCAGTATTTT.

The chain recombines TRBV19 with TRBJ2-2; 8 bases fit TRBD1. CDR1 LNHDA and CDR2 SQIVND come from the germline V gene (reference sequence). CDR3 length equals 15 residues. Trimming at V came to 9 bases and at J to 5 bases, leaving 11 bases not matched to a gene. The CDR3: CASKARGRGTGELFF. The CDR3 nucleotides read TGTGCCAGCAAGGCCAGGGGGCGTGGGACCGGGGAGCTGTTTTTT. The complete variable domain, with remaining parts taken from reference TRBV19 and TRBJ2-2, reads DGGITQSPKYLFRKEGQNVTLSCEQNLNHDAMYWYRQDPGQGLRLIYYSQIVNDFQKGDIAEGYSVSREKKESFPLTVTSAQKNPTAFYLCASKARGRGTGELFFGEGSRLTVL.

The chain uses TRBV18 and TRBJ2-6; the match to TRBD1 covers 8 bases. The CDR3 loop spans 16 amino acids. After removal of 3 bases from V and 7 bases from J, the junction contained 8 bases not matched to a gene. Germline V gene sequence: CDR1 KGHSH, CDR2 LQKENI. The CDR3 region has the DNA TGTGCCAGCTCACCGAATACAGGGGGACGTGCCAACGTCCTGACTTTC. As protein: CASSPNTGGRANVLTF.

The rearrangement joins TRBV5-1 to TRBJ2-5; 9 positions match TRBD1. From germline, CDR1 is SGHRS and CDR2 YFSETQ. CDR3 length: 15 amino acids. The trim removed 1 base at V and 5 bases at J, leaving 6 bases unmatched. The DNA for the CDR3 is TGCGCCAGCAGCTTGACAGGGGGCTATGAGGAGACCCAGTACTTC. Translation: CASSLTGGYEETQYF.

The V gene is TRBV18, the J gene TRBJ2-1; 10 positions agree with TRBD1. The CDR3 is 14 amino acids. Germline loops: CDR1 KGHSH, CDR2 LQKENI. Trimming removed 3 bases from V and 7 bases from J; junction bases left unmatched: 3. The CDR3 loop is CASSPGQGKNEQFF. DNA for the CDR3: TGTGCCAGCTCACCGGGACAGGGGAAGAATGAGCAGTTCTTC.

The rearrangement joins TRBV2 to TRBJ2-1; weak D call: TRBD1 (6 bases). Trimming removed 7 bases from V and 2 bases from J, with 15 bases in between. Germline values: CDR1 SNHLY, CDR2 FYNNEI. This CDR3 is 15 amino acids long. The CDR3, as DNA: TGTGCCAGCACCGCCGGCAGGGGTCCCTACAATGAGCAGTTCTTC. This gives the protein CASTAGRGPYNEQFF.

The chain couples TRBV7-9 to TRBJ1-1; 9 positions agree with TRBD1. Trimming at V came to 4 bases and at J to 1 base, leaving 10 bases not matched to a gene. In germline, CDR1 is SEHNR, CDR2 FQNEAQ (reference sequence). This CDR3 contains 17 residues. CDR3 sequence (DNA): TGTGCCAGCAGCTCAATTCAACAGGGGGCTGGGAACACTGAAGCTTTCTTT. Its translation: CASSSIQQGAGNTEAFF. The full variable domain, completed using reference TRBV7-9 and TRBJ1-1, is DTGVSQNPRHKITKRGQNVTFRCDPISEHNRLYWYRQTLGQGPEFLTYFQNEAQLEKSRLLSDRFSAERPKGSFSTLEIQRTEQGDSAMYLCASSSIQQGAGNTEAFFGQGTRLTVV.

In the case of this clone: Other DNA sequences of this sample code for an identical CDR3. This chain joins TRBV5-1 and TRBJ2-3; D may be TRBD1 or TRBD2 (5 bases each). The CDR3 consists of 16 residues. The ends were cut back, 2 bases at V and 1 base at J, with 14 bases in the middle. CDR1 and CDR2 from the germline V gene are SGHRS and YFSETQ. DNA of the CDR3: TGCGCCAGCAGCTTTTCGGGGCGTGGGGGCACAGATACGCAGTATTTT. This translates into CASSFSGRGGTDTQYF. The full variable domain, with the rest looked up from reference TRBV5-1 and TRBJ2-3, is KAGVTQTPRYLIKTRGQQVTLSCSPISGHRSVSWYQQTPGQGLQFLFEYFSETQRNKGNFPGRFSGRQFSNSRSEMNVSTLELGDSALYLCASSFSGRGGTDTQYFGPGTRLTVL.

Here the CDR3 DNA reads TGTGCCAGCAGTTGGCCCGGGACTAGCGGGAGTATTGAGCAGTTCTTC. Its translation: CASSWPGTSGSIEQFF. V is TRBV28 and J is TRBJ2-1; 14 bases agree with TRBD2. V was pared by 4 bases and J by 9 bases, with 8 bases of the junction left unmatched. This CDR3 spans 16 amino acids. Germline V gene lookup returns CDR1 MDHEN and CDR2 SYDVKM.